The 10 T cell receptor beta chains below come from one sample, sequenced in a study of beta chain features in type 1 diabetes. General study findings and limits: Significant though moderate, a shortening of TCRB CDR3s appeared in all four CD4+ subsets of Type 1 diabetes patients.

Expressed TCRB transcripts were sequenced because the isolated RNA had all been reverse transcribed beforehand. The table came from immunoSEQ multiplex PCR; TCRdb's copy has only in-frame clones and leaves some out. The sample has 100,000 to 150,000 clones; 7% to 10% are singletons. These receptors have no identified antigens. Source material: central memory CD4+ T cells from blood. The receptors were sampled from a man aged 30 to 45 with type 1 diabetes.

The rearrangement links TRBV5-4 to TRBJ2-5, with a tentative D call TRBD2 (5 bases). V was shortened by 5 bases and J by 0 bases, with 8 bases between the two germline ends. In germline, CDR1 is SGHNT, CDR2 YYREEE (reference sequence). The CDR3 runs 13 residues. CDR3 in DNA: TGTGCCAGCAGAGCGAGGGACCAAGAGACCCAGTACTTC. Translated, it gives CASRARDQETQYF.

V is TRBV5-1 and J is TRBJ2-5, with 7 bases fitting TRBD2. The germline V gene encodes CDR1 SGHRS and CDR2 YFSETQ. The CDR3 is 13 residues long. The V and J ends lost 2 bases and 7 bases, in that order; junction bases with no gene match: 5. In DNA, the CDR3 is TGCGCCAGCAGCTTTTCAAGGGAGGGGACCCAGTACTTC. It specifies CASSFSREGTQYF.

This clone was picked up a small number of times. This chain links TRBV2 with TRBJ1-1; no firm D call. CDR1 is SNHLY and CDR2 is FYNNEI in the germline V gene. This CDR3 is 12 amino acids long. The ends were cut back, 4 bases at V and 8 bases at J, with 11 bases in the middle. CDR3 sequence reads: CASSAGSLEAFF. The CDR3 bases are TGTGCCAGCAGTGCTGGTTCACTCGAAGCTTTCTTT. Combining the CDR3 with reference TRBV2 and TRBJ1-1 gives the whole variable domain EPEVTQTPSHQVTQMGQEVILRCVPISNHLYFYWYRQILGQKVEFLVSFYNNEISEKSEIFDDQFSVERPDGSNFTLKIRSTKLEDSAMYFCASSAGSLEAFFGQGTRLTVV.

This chain uses TRBV28 with TRBJ2-1; D not resolved. The germline V gene has CDR1 MDHEN and CDR2 SYDVKM. The ends were cut back, 5 bases at V and 11 bases at J, with 13 bases in the middle. This CDR3 spans 12 amino acids. The CDR3 sequence is CASSTGFTKQFF. In DNA, the CDR3 is TGTGCCAGCAGTACCGGGTTTACAAAGCAGTTCTTC.

This clone turned up a few times. The chain links TRBV18 to TRBJ2-1; 7 bases match TRBD2. Germline CDR1 and CDR2: KGHSH and LQKENI. This CDR3 is built from 14 residues. The V segment lost 5 bases and the J segment 6 bases; nucleotides outside the gene matches: 7. The CDR3 spells CASSTGLDLNEQFF. CDR3 nucleotide sequence: TGTGCCAGCTCAACTGGACTAGACCTCAATGAGCAGTTCTTC.

The rearrangement links TRBV11-2 to TRBJ2-6; no clear D. Germline CDR1 reads SGHAT; CDR2 reads FQNNGV. The CDR3 contains 13 residues. V was pared by 3 bases and J by 2 bases, with 2 bases between. In DNA, the CDR3 is TGTGCCAGCAGCTTCGCTGGGGCCAACGTCCTGACTTTC. This gives the protein CASSFAGANVLTF.

This chain joins TRBV5-6 and TRBJ2-1; 11 bases agree with TRBD2. From germline, CDR1 is SGHDT and CDR2 YYEEEE. J was trimmed by 7 bases and V by 1 base; bases with no gene match: 4. This CDR3 is built from 15 residues. The CDR3, as DNA: TGTGCCAGCAGCTTGTTTAGCGGGGGGGGAAATGAGCAGTTCTTC. This translates into CASSLFSGGGNEQFF.

This clone was counted between two and nine times. This chain joins TRBV5-1 and TRBJ2-5, with TRBD2 matching 8 bases. Unmatched junction bases numbered 5, after V lost 4 bases and J lost 0 bases. The CDR3 is 15 residues long. Germline CDR1 and CDR2: SGHRS and YFSETQ. CDR3 coding DNA: TGCGCCAGCAGCGCCCTAGCGGGTAACCAAGAGACCCAGTACTTC. It encodes CASSALAGNQETQYF.

The rearrangement joins TRBV5-5 to TRBJ2-7, with 8 nucleotides matching TRBD1. After removal of 4 bases from V and 0 bases from J, the junction contained 3 bases not matched to a gene. CDR3 length: 14 residues. Germline V lookup: CDR1 SGHKS, CDR2 YYEKEE (reference sequence). Written as DNA, the CDR3 is TGTGCCAGCAGCAGACAGGGGAGCTCCTACGAGCAGTACTTC. This translates into CASSRQGSSYEQYF.

Only a few counts were recorded for this clone. One end of the junction varies from germline; a read error may be responsible. The chain recombines TRBV5-1 with TRBJ2-7; TRBD2 matches 7 bases. The CDR3 spans 13 residues. Germline loops: CDR1 SGHRS, CDR2 YFSETQ. The CDR3, as DNA: TGCGCCAGCAGCCCGGGGGGTGCCGCAGGGCAGGACTTC. Protein: CASSPGGAAGQDF.